This T cell receptor (beta chain) is drawn from a study of T cell responses to AZD1222 COVID-19 vaccine. Study-wide points: Clonal diversity may have been underestimated, and the donors were mostly white British, with more females than males.

The repertoire was sequenced with immunoSEQ multiplex PCR; TCRdb's copy has only in-frame clones and lacks some. Among about 110,000 clones, roughly 86% were seen once, and the ten largest hold 4.4%. Of note for this clone: Its specificity is not known.

This CDR3 region has 21 residues. The input for sequencing was peripheral blood, taken 28 days after the second AZD1222 dose. This chain connects TRBV21-1 to TRBJ1-3. TRBV21-1 is a known pseudogene. The clonotype comes from an adult who received the AZD1222 COVID-19 vaccine. CDR3 in amino acids: CASSKGNRPSEERLEGNTIYF. The DNA of the CDR3 is TGTGCCAGCAGCAAAGGAAACCGACCCTCTGAGGAGAGGCTGGAAGGAAACACCATATATTTT.